The present T cell receptor beta chain was sequenced within a study of T cell changes during pregnancy in multiple sclerosis. This CDR3 has 18 residues. CDR1 is KGHSH and CDR2 is LQKENI in the germline V gene. V was clipped by 1 base and J by 4 bases; unmatched bases: 9. Clones were read by immunoSEQ multiplex PCR, and TCRdb kept only the in-frame ones, dropping some. The table includes 75,000 to 95,000 clones, around 93% detected once. The genes are TRBV18 and TRBJ1-6; 8 nucleotides align to TRBD1. The sample was peripheral blood, taken in the second trimester of pregnancy. The sequence derives from a female donor with multiple sclerosis, enrolled in a pregnancy study. The CDR3 reads CASSPLKTGTGYNSPLHF. The CDR3 DNA is TGTGCCAGCTCACCACTAAAAACCGGGACAGGTTATAATTCACCCCTCCACTTT. Filled out from reference TRBV18 and TRBJ1-6, the complete variable domain reads NAGVMQNPRHLVRRRGQEARLRCSPMKGHSHVYWYRQLPEEGLKFMVYLQKENIIDESGMPKERFSAEFPKEGPSILRIQQVVRGDSAAYFCASSPLKTGTGYNSPLHFGNGTRLTVT.